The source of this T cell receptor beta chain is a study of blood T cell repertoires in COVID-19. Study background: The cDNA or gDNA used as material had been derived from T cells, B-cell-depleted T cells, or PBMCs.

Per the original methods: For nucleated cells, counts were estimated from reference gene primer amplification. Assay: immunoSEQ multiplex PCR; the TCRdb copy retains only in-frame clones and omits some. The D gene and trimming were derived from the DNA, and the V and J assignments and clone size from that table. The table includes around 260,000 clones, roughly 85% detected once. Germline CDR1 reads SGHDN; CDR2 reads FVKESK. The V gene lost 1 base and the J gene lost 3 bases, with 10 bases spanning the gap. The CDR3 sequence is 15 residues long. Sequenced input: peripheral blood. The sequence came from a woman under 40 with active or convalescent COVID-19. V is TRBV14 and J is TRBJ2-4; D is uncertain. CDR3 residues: CASSQAPGYKNIQYF. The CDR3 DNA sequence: TGTGCCAGCAGCCAAGCTCCCGGGTACAAAAACATTCAGTACTTC.